This T cell receptor (beta chain) was retrieved from a study of OX40 agonist ivuxolimab in advanced cancers. The wider study: Those enrolled were 80% to 85% male, with a mean age of roughly 62 years and ages from about 20 to 85.

The CDR3 is 17 residues long. The germline CDR1 and CDR2 sequences are SGHRS and YFSETQ. Between the trimmed V and J ends, which lost 4 bases and 1 base, there was a span of 17 bases. Patients were ineligible given autoimmune disease history or systemic immunosuppression. Blood got drawn at baseline, again on cycle 4 day 1, and then on cycle 7 day 1. Clones were sequenced by immunoSEQ multiplex PCR, and TCRdb holds only the in-frame ones, with some missing. This table has tens of thousands of clones, approximately 89% appearing once. Overall study findings and caveats: Mean expanded clone counts were higher in CD8+ than CD4+ T cells.

On this clone itself: Its antigen remains unknown.

This chain uses TRBV5-1 with TRBJ1-4, with D possibly matching TRBD1 (5 bases). The origin of this receptor is an adult with an advanced solid tumor such as melanoma, head and neck, liver or kidney cancer. The source material was CD4+ or CD8+ T cells sorted from blood, sampled in a trial of the OX40 agonist ivuxolimab. The CDR3 bases are TGCGCCAGCAGCCTGGCCGGGGCCGACGTAACTAATGAAAAACTGTTTTTT. Protein sequence: CASSLAGADVTNEKLFF.